This TCR beta chain was retrieved from a study of graft-versus-host responses after intestinal transplantation. Overall study: Recipients had multivisceral, liver-intestinal, or isolated intestinal transplants. After anti-thymocyte globulin induction, recipients took tacrolimus and steroids for 2 to 3 years.

This CDR3 has 18 residues. CDR1 is SQVTM and CDR2 is ANQGSEA in the germline V gene. The J segment lost 2 bases and the V segment lost 1 base, leaving 13 bases of the junction unmatched. Assay: immunoSEQ multiplex PCR; the TCRdb copy retains only in-frame clones and omits some. This table holds some 87,000 clones, approximately 92% found once. Regarding the study as a whole: Early after transplant, HvG declines were associated with peak levels of circulating GvH clones. Ileal or blood samples showed some GvH clones first, and such clones were also found in recipient marrow.

Concerning this clone itself: Antigen: not known.

The source is a human donor who was the organ donor for an intestinal transplant. The input for sequencing was unstimulated CD8+ T cells sorted from spleen or lymph node cells, taken before transplant. The chain links TRBV29-1 to TRBJ2-1; 8 nucleotides align to TRBD2. CDR3 sequence reads: CSVEAKKPGLVAYNEQFF. CDR3 coding DNA: TGCAGCGTTGAAGCTAAAAAGCCGGGACTAGTCGCCTACAATGAGCAGTTCTTC.